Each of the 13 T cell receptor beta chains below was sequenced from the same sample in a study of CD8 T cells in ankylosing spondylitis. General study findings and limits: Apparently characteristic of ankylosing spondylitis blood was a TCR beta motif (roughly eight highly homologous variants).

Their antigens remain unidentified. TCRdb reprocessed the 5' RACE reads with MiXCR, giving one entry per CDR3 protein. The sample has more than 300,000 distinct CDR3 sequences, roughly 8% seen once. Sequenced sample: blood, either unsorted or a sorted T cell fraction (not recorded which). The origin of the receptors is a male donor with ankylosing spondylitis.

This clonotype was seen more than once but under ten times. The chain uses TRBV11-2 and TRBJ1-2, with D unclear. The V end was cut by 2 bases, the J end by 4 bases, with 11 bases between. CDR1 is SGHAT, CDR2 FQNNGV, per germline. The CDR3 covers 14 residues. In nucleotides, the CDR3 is TGTGCCAGCAGCTTACACATCCCGCCCTATGGCTACACCTTC. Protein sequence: CASSLHIPPYGYTF.

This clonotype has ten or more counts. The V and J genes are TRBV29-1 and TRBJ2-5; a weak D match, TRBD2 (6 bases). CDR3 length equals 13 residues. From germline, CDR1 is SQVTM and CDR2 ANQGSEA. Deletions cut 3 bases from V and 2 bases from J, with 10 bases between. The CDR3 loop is CSVEGSGQETQYF. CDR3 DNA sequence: TGCAGCGTTGAGGGTAGCGGACAAGAGACCCAGTACTTC.

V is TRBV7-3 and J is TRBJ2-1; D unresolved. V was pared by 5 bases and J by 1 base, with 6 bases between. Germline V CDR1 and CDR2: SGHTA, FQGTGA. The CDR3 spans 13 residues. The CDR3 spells CASSQASYNEQFF. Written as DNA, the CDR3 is TGTGCCAGCAGCCAAGCATCCTACAATGAGCAGTTCTTC.

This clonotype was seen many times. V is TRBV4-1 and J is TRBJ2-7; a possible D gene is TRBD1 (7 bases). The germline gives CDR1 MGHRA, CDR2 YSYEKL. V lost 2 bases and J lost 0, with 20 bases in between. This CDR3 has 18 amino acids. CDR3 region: CASSQSGGRSGLSYEQYF. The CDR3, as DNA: TGCGCCAGCAGCCAATCAGGGGGGCGGTCAGGGCTCTCCTACGAGCAGTACTTC.

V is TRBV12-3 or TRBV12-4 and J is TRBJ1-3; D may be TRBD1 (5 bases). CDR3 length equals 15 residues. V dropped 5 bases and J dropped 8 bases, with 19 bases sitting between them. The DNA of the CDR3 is TGTGCCAGCAGTCAACCATCCCAGGGTTCGGACACCATATATTTT. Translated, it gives CASSQPSQGSDTIYF.

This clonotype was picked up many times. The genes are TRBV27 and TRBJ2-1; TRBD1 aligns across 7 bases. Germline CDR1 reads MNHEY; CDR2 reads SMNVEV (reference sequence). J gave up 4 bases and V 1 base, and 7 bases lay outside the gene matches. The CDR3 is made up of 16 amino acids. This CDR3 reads CASSLWRTGNYNEQFF. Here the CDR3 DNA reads TGTGCCAGCAGTTTATGGCGGACAGGAAATTACAATGAGCAGTTCTTC.

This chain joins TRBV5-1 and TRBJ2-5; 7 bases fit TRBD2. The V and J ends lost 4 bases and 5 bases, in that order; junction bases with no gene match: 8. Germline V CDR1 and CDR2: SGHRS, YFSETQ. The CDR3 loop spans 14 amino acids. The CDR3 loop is CASSVWGGKETQYF. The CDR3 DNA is TGCGCCAGCAGCGTTTGGGGGGGGAAGGAGACCCAGTACTTC.

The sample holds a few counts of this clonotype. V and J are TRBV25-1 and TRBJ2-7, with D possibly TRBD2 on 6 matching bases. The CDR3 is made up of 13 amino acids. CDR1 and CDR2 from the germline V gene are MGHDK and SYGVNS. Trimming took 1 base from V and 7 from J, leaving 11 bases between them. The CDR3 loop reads CASSEFGTWEQYF. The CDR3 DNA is TGTGCCAGCAGTGAATTCGGGACTTGGGAGCAGTACTTC.

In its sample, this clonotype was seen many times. CDR3 loop: CASRREPAEQYF. The CDR3 DNA sequence: TGTGCCAGCAGGAGGGAACCGGCCGAGCAGTACTTC. This chain joins TRBV12-3 or TRBV12-4 and TRBJ2-7; D may be TRBD2 (5 bases). V shed 6 bases and J shed 6 bases, with 12 bases lying between them. This CDR3 has 12 residues.

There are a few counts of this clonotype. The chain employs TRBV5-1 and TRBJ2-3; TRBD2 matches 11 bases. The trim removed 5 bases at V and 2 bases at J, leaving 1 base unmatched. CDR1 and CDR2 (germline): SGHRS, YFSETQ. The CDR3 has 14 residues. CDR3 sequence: CASRTSGTTDTQYF. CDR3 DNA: TGCGCCAGCAGGACTAGCGGGACCACAGATACGCAGTATTTT.

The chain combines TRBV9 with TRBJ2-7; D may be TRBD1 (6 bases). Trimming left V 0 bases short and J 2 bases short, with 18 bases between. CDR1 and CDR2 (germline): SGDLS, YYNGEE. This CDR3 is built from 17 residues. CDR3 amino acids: CASSVDSGTTRAYEQYF. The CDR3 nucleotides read TGTGCCAGCAGCGTAGACTCTGGGACAACTCGCGCCTACGAGCAGTACTTC.

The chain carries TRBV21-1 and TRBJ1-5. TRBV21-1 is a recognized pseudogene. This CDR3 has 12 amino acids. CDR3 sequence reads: CASSKAVHAQHF. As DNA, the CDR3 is TGTGCCAGCAGCAAGGCGGTCCATGCCCAGCATTTT.

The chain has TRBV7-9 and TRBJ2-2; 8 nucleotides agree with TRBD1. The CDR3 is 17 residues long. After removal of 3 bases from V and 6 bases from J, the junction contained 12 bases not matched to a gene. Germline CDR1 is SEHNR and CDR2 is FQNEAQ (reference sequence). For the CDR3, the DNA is TGTGCCAGCAGCTTTTATCCAGGGGGCTTTCGTTCCGGGGAGCTGTTTTTT. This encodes CASSFYPGGFRSGELFF.